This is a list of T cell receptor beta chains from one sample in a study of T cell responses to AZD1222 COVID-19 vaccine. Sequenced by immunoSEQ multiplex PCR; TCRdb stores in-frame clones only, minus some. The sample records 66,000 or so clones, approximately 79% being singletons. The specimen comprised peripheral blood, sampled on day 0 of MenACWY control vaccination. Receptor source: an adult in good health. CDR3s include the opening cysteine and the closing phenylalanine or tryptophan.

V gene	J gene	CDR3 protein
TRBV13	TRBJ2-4	CASSSTLWGVGIQYF
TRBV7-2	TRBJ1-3	CASSLQGYGNTIYF
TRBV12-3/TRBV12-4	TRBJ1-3	CASSITGNTIYF
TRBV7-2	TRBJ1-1	CASSTESGDTEAFF
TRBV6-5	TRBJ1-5	CATKTGGLDQPQHF
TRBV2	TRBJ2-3	CASSLTSVQTDTQYF
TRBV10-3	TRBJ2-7	CAIRPGQGDGEQYF
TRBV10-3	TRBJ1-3	CAITHTAGTGSGNTIYF
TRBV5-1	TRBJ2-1	CASSLGQDYNEQFF
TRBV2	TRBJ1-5	CASKEGLHQPQHF
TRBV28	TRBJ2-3	CASSFELAGGGFEADTQYF
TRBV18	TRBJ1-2	CASSPPQGHQGRYTF
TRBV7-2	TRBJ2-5	CASSKGRGQETQYF
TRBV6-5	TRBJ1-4	CASSWRGNEKLFF
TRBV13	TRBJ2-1	CASSSYKRTSGRSSYNEQFF
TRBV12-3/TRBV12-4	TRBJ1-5	CASSLKYNQPQHF
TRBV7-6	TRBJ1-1	CASRLATNTEAFF
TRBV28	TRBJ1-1	CASRKGQMNTEAFF
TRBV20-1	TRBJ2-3	CSASFIAGGSDTQYF
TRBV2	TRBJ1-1	CASSVDRVNTEAFF
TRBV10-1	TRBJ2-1	CASSQGQLREGRNEQFF
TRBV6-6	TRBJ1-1	CASTNPQGGGTEAFF
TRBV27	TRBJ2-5	CASSSTGTRLYQETQYF
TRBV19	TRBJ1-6	CASSIMTTGDSPLHF
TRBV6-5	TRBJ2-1	CASGGLASINEQFF
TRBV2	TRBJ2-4	CASNRQGGRNIQYF
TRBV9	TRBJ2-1	CASSVSGRPDNEQFF
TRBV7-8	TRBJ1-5	CASSGQGRYQPQHF
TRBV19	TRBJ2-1	CASSSGTPYNEQFF
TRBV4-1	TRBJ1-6	CASSQDLTGGGGSPLHF
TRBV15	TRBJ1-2	CATSRDDGDRGLYGYTF
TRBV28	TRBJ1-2	CASSLGQVNYGYTF